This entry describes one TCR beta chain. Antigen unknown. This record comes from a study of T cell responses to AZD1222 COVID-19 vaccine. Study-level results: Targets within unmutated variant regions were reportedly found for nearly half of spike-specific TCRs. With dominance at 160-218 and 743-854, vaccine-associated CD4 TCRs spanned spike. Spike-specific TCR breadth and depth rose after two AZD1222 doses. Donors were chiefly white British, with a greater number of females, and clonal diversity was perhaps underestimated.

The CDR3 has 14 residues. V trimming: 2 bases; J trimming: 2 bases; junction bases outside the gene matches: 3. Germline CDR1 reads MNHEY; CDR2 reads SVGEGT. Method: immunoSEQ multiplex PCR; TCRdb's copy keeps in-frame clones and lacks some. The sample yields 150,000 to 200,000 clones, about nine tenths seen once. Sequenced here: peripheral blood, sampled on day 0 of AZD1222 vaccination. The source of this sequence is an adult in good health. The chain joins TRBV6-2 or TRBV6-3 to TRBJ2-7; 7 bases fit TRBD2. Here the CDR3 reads CASSYNLAAYEQYF. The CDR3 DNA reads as TGTGCCAGCAGTTACAACCTAGCGGCCTACGAGCAGTACTTC.